This TCR beta chain was sequenced for a study of blood T cell repertoires in COVID-19 (dated by TCRdb to the early 2020s). Broadly, across the study: The collaborator samples originated in the United States, Italy and Spain and spanned the acute and convalescent phases of COVID-19. The prospective study material was composed of cDNA or gDNA derived from T cells, B-cell-depleted T cells, or PBMCs. Samples came from the ongoing ImmuneRACE study (first 160 participants) plus 1,254 subjects from 6 global collaborators. The repertoires were released in a freely available public database meant as a resource for research on the immune response to SARS-CoV-2. Sample metadata almost always included a de-identified subject ID, COVID-19 status, age in years and sex. Subjects who had been exposed to COVID-19, were actively infected with it, or had recovered from it provided the deeply sampled blood TCRbeta repertoires that made up the dataset. Where available, HLA class I and class II types were obtained from metadata supplied by the sample provider rather than from assay-based typing. General findings and caveats noted by the study authors: How much clinical and demographic metadata was included differed by source and by participant, and the metadata was provided uncurated.

As concerns this clone: The clone's antigen remains unknown. One base away there is no much larger clone; base qualities are not given.

Collaborating institutions collected whole blood in K2EDTA tubes following their own protocols. For TCRbeta analysis, collaborator samples were shipped as frozen whole blood, as isolated PBMCs, or as DNA extracted from either sample type. The immunoSEQ Assay, a bias-controlled multiplex PCR, was used to amplify TCRbeta CDR3 regions from genomic DNA. The study's processing was this. The number of nucleated cells in each sample was estimated by amplification of reference gene primers within the assay. Sequence reads were collapsed and filtered to measure the absolute abundance of every unique TCRbeta CDR3 rearrangement. Productive Simpson clonality was computed per sample as the square root of Simpson's diversity index over productive rearrangements. In its TCRdb copy, this immuneACCESS table keeps in-frame sequences only and misses some clones. Where compared with another copy, unresolved V genes explain less than half of these, and the others have no known cause. The V and J calls and clone size are taken from that table; D and trimming were inferred from the DNA. The sample table records about 97,000 clones; almost 80% of these occur just once. Of the sample, approximately 9.9% is held by the ten largest clones.

From the cysteine through the phenylalanine, the CDR3 covers 15 amino acids. The sequence is cut down to CDR3 DNA, 45 bases in frame from base 1. CDR1 and CDR2, looked up from the germline V gene, are KGHSH and LQKENI. Trimming takes 3 bases from V and 5 bases from J, and the germline ends sit 13 bases apart. This chain joins TRBV18 to TRBJ1-4; the D segment could be TRBD1, given 5 matching bases. The sequence came from a man between 60 and 70 years old with active or convalescent COVID-19. The source material was peripheral blood. The CDR3 sequence is CASSPEGRKNEKLFF. In nucleotide form, the sequence is TGTGCCAGCTCACCGGAGGGGCGGAAGAATGAAAAACTGTTTTTT.